The 24 T cell receptor beta chains below come from one sample, sequenced in a study of shared clonotypes between healthy human individuals. Here immunoSEQ multiplex PCR was the method, and the copy in TCRdb shows in-frame clones only, minus some. Of roughly 500,000 clones in the sample, 70% to 80% were seen once. The sample was PBMCs. The receptors stem from a woman aged 40 to 50 in good health. Some clones in this sample may be carry-over from other donors' samples.

This sequence joins TRBV30 and TRBJ1-2; D remains ambiguous. V was pared by 2 bases and J by 0 bases, with 13 bases between. This CDR3 spans 15 amino acids. Germline V CDR1 and CDR2: GTSNPN, SVGIG (reference sequence). In nucleotides, the CDR3 is TGTGCCTGGAGTACGGGCCTCCCTACTAACTATGGCTACACCTTC. Protein: CAWSTGLPTNYGYTF.

This clone was seen once. V gene TRBV9 combines with J gene TRBJ2-5; D uncertain. Germline loops: CDR1 SGDLS, CDR2 YYNGEE. The CDR3 is made up of 14 amino acids. V was clipped by 0 bases and J by 0 bases, with 6 bases between them. For the CDR3, the DNA is TGTGCCAGCAGCGTAGTGTGGGACCAAGAGACCCAGTACTTC. Amino acid sequence: CASSVVWDQETQYF.

This clone came up a few times. The V gene is TRBV2, the J gene TRBJ1-1; D not certain. The CDR3 is 13 amino acids. The V gene's germline CDR1 is SNHLY and CDR2 FYNNEI. V was pared by 1 base and J by 9 bases, with 12 bases between. This CDR3 reads CASSEGSPTQAFF. CDR3 in DNA: TGTGCCAGCAGTGAAGGTTCCCCGACCCAAGCTTTCTTT.

This clone counts as medium-sized. The V and J genes are TRBV19 and TRBJ1-5; 7 bases line up with TRBD1. The CDR3 contains 17 residues. Germline-derived CDR1 and CDR2 are LNHDA and SQIVND (reference sequence). The junction had 11 bases not matched to a gene; V was cut back by 4 bases and J by 2 bases. CDR3 amino acids: CASSKGWTGWGNQPQHF. CDR3 bases: TGTGCCAGTAGTAAAGGGTGGACAGGATGGGGCAATCAGCCCCAGCATTTT. The whole variable domain, filled in from reference TRBV19 and TRBJ1-5, reads DGGITQSPKYLFRKEGQNVTLSCEQNLNHDAMYWYRQDPGQGLRLIYYSQIVNDFQKGDIAEGYSVSREKKESFPLTVTSAQKNPTAFYLCASSKGWTGWGNQPQHFGDGTRLSIL.

Turning to this clone: A much larger clonotype is one base distant, so this may be a read error. The sample carries other DNA sequences with the same CDR3. For the CDR3, the DNA is TGTGCCACCAGCAGACACGTAGAGGATAGCAGCTACGAGCAGTACTTT. Amino acid sequence: CATSRHVEDSSYEQYF. The chain carries TRBV15 and TRBJ2-7; D call uncertain. The germline CDR1 and CDR2 sequences are LNHNV and YYDKDF (reference sequence). This CDR3 is built from 16 residues.

The chain couples TRBV15 to TRBJ2-1; perhaps D is TRBD1 or TRBD2 (5 bases each). Germline V gene lookup returns CDR1 LNHNV and CDR2 YYDKDF (reference sequence). This CDR3 contains 16 residues. Trimming cost V 0 bases and J 0 bases, with 9 bases left between them. Here the CDR3 DNA reads TGTGCCACCAGCAGAGATAAGGGGAGCTCCTACAATGAGCAGTTCTTC. Translated: CATSRDKGSSYNEQFF.

In its sample, this clone was seen a few times. The chain links TRBV6-5 to TRBJ1-2; 9 bases line up with TRBD1. The CDR3 contains 15 residues. Germline lookup yields CDR1 MNHEY and CDR2 SVGAGI. V was pared by 2 bases and J by 8 bases, with 9 bases of the junction left unmatched. This chain's CDR3 is CASSYRGQGPRGYTF. The CDR3, as DNA: TGTGCCAGCAGTTACAGAGGACAGGGGCCTAGAGGCTACACCTTC.

On this clone: Other DNA sequences in the same sample also yield this CDR3. This rearrangement joins TRBV28 to TRBJ2-7; tentative D call: TRBD1 (6 bases). Trimming removed 4 bases at V and 3 bases at J, with 13 bases between. This CDR3 has 14 residues. The germline gives CDR1 MDHEN, CDR2 SYDVKM. The CDR3 loop is CASSSFGQFYEQYF. The CDR3 nucleotides read TGTGCCAGCAGTTCCTTTGGACAGTTCTACGAGCAGTACTTC.

The chain uses TRBV5-1 and TRBJ2-7; TRBD2 is a possible D gene (6 bases). V lost 0 bases to trimming and J lost 4 bases, with 11 bases between them. The CDR3 contains 14 residues. The germline V gene encodes CDR1 SGHRS and CDR2 YFSETQ. CDR3 sequence (DNA): TGCGCCAGCAGCTTGGTGACTAGTAGTTACGAGCAGTACTTC. This gives the protein CASSLVTSSYEQYF.

J is TRBJ1-6 and V is TRBV30, with unresolved D. The length of the CDR3 is 17 residues. V was trimmed by 1 base and J by 2 bases, leaving 15 bases between them. Looked up from germline, CDR1 is GTSNPN and CDR2 is SVGIG (reference sequence). CDR3 nucleotide sequence: TGTGCCTGGAGTGATGGGCTTTCCCTGGCCTATAATTCACCCCTCCACTTT. It specifies CAWSDGLSLAYNSPLHF.

The V and J genes are TRBV4-1 and TRBJ2-1, with D perhaps TRBD1 or TRBD2 (6 bases each). Germline V gene data show CDR1 as MGHRA and CDR2 as YSYEKL. With 7 bases removed from V and 6 bases from J, the gap between germline ends came to 19 bases. CDR3 length: 15 amino acids. The CDR3 bases are TGCGCCAGCACAAGTGGGGGGCGCGAAGGCAATGAGCAGTTCTTC. Its protein is CASTSGGREGNEQFF.

The chain uses TRBV10-3 and TRBJ2-6; 9 bases map to TRBD1. Germline assignment: CDR1 ENHRY and CDR2 SYGVKD. V shed 0 bases and J 2 bases; nucleotides not matched to a gene: 11. There are 20 residues in the CDR3. CDR3 loop: CAISESTGTGWLAGANVLTF. The CDR3 region has the DNA TGTGCCATCAGTGAGTCAACAGGGACAGGGTGGTTGGCTGGGGCCAACGTCCTGACTTTC.

The chain carries TRBV11-3 and TRBJ1-1, with 7 nucleotides matching TRBD1. V lost 4 bases, J lost 1 base, and 3 bases stayed unmatched. The CDR3 has 14 amino acids. The germline V gene has CDR1 SGHNT and CDR2 YENEEA. Here the CDR3 DNA reads TGTGCCAGCAGCTCGGGACAGTCGAACACTGAAGCTTTCTTT. Translation gives CASSSGQSNTEAFF. Filled out from reference TRBV11-3 and TRBJ1-1, the complete variable domain reads EAGVVQSPRYKIIEKKQPVAFWCNPISGHNTLYWYLQNLGQGPELLIRYENEEAVDDSQLPKDRFSAERLKGVDSTLKIQPAELGDSAVYLCASSSGQSNTEAFFGQGTRLTVV.

The J gene is TRBJ2-1, the V gene TRBV18, with TRBD2 matching 9 bases. The V gene end was trimmed by 3 bases and the J gene end by 4 bases; junction bases not matched to a gene: 7. CDR3 length equals 16 residues. Germline V gives CDR1 KGHSH, CDR2 LQKENI. CDR3 protein: CASSPPSGILYNEQFF. CDR3 coding DNA: TGTGCCAGCTCACCCCCTAGCGGGATACTTTACAATGAGCAGTTCTTC.

Ten or more counts support this clone. The chain has TRBV6-5 and TRBJ1-4; D gene uncertain. The CDR3 contains 14 residues. V lost 4 bases to trimming and J lost 10 bases, with 16 bases between them. Germline V lookup: CDR1 MNHEY, CDR2 SVGAGI. DNA of the CDR3: TGTGCCAGCAGTTCCCGGGAGGCCCCCGGAAAACTGTTTTTT. Translated, it gives CASSSREAPGKLFF.

The chain combines TRBV5-1 with TRBJ1-2; D remains unclear. CDR1 SGHRS and CDR2 YFSETQ come from the germline V gene. This CDR3 comprises 15 residues. Trimming pared 0 bases from V and 0 bases from J, leaving 9 bases between. CDR3 protein: CASSLGDTPNYGYTF. The CDR3 DNA sequence: TGCGCCAGCAGCTTGGGCGACACGCCTAACTATGGCTACACCTTC.

This clone was detected only a few times. The chain's CDR3 is CASSPPRWANEQFF. For the CDR3, the DNA is TGTGCCAGCAGTCCCCCCCGTTGGGCGAATGAGCAGTTCTTC. The V gene is TRBV28, the J gene TRBJ2-1; D remains ambiguous. There are 14 residues in the CDR3. V was cut by 5 bases and J by 7 bases, with 15 bases left in between. CDR1 is MDHEN and CDR2 is SYDVKM in the germline V gene.

This clone was seen once. J is TRBJ2-5 and V is TRBV6-5; D gene uncertain. The CDR3 sequence is 14 residues long. Germline values: CDR1 MNHEY, CDR2 SVGAGI. Trimming pared 7 bases from V and 5 bases from J, leaving 17 bases between. CDR3 nucleotides: TGTGCCAGCACCCGACTTGCGAGTTCTGAGACCCAGTACTTC. Translation: CASTRLASSETQYF.

This rearrangement joins TRBV4-2 to TRBJ2-1; D unresolved. CDR3 size: 18 residues. V was pared by 0 bases and J by 2 bases, with 17 bases between. Germline-derived CDR1 and CDR2 are LGHNA and YNFKEQ. The CDR3 loop reads CASSQDSPGMYTYNEQFF. The CDR3, as DNA: TGTGCCAGCAGCCAAGATTCCCCAGGCATGTATACCTACAATGAGCAGTTCTTC.

This clone was seen just once. The CDR3 protein is CASSFGSYEQYF. In nucleotides, the CDR3 is TGTGCCAGCAGCTTTGGCTCCTACGAGCAGTACTTC. The chain combines TRBV7-8 with TRBJ2-7; D is uncertain. V gave up 3 bases and J gave up 0 bases, with 3 bases separating them. This CDR3 is 12 amino acids long. Germline V lookup: CDR1 SGHVS, CDR2 FQNEAQ.

The chain is built from TRBV28 and TRBJ2-7, with 10 bases that match TRBD2. CDR1 MDHEN and CDR2 SYDVKM come from the germline V gene. The CDR3 contains 12 residues. The CDR3 here is CKVAGGSYEQYF. CDR3 nucleotides: TGTAAGGTAGCGGGAGGCTCCTACGAGCAGTACTTC.

The chain joins TRBV29-1 to TRBJ1-1; a possible D gene is TRBD1 (5 bases). Germline V gives CDR1 SQVTM, CDR2 ANQGSEA. This CDR3 has 13 amino acids. Between the trimmed V and J ends, which lost 7 bases and 3 bases, there was a span of 15 bases. CDR3 nucleotide sequence: TGCAGCGGGAATCAGGGCAAGGACACTGAAGCTTTCTTT. Amino acids: CSGNQGKDTEAFF.

The chain links TRBV28 to TRBJ2-1; 13 bases are shared with TRBD2. This CDR3 spans 16 amino acids. J gave up 5 bases and V 3 bases, and 4 bases lay outside the gene matches. The germline V gene encodes CDR1 MDHEN and CDR2 SYDVKM. CDR3 amino acids: CASSLLGLAGNNEQFF. The CDR3 DNA sequence: TGTGCCAGCAGTTTGCTGGGACTAGCGGGGAACAATGAGCAGTTCTTC.

This chain joins TRBV7-2 and TRBJ2-2; no clear D. This CDR3 has 12 amino acids. Trimming shortened V by 7 bases and J by 7 bases, and 10 bases separated the two germline ends. Germline-derived CDR1 and CDR2 are SGHTA and FQGNSA. The CDR3 DNA sequence: TGTGCCAGCACCCATCGCTTCGGGGAGCTGTTTTTT. As protein: CASTHRFGELFF.